What follows describes a single TCR beta chain. The junction had 7 bases not matched to a gene; V was cut back by 4 bases and J by 11 bases. The CDR3 extends over 13 amino acids. Germline CDR1 MNHEY, CDR2 SVGAGI. The protocol was immunoSEQ multiplex PCR, while the TCRdb copy is restricted to in-frame clones and leaves out a portion. The top ten clones hold around 5.5% of a sample with about 190,000 clones, just under 85% of them seen once. These data originate in a study of blood T cell repertoires in COVID-19. For the study at large: Whether acute or convalescent, the COVID-19 samples came from the United States, Italy and Spain.

The rearrangement links TRBV6-5 to TRBJ1-4, with TRBD1 matching over 7 bases. Sequencing was carried out using peripheral blood. The receptor was isolated from a woman aged 70-85 years with active or convalescent COVID-19. The CDR3, as DNA: TGTGCCAGCAGTTCCGACAGGGTACGGAAACTGTTTTTT. Its translation: CASSSDRVRKLFF.